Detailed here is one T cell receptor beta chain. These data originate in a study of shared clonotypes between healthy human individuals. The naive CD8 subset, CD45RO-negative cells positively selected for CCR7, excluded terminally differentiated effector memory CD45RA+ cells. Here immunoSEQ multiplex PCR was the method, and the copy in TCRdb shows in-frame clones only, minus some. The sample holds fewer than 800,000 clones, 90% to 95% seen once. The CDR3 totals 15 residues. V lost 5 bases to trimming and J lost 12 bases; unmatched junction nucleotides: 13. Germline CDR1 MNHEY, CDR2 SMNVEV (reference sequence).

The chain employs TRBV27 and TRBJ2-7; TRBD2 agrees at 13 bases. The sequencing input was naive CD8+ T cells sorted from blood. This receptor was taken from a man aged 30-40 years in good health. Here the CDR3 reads CASSLTSGRAVLRYF. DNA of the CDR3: TGTGCCAGCAGTCTCACTAGCGGGAGGGCAGTGTTGCGGTACTTC.